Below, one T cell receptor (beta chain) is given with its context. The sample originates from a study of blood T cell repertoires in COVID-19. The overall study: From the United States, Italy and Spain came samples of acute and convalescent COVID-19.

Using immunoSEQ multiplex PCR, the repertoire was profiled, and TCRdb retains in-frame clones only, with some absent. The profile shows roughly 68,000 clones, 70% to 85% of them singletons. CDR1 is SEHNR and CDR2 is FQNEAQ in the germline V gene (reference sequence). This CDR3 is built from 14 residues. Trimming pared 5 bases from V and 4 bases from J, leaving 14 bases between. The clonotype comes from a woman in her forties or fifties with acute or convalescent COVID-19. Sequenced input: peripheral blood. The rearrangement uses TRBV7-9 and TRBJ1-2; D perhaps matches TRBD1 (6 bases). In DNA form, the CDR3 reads TGTGCCAGCAGCAACGGGACACGGGCCTATGGCTACACCTTC. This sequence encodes CASSNGTRAYGYTF.